The 22 T cell receptor beta chains in this list originate from one sample, sequenced in a study of cytomegalovirus exposure and HLA in healthy donors. The repertoire was sequenced with immunoSEQ multiplex PCR; TCRdb's copy has only in-frame clones and lacks some. The sample consists of some 120,000 clones, approximately 92% of them appearing once. What was sequenced was PBMCs. These receptors came from a woman between 18 and 29 years old in good health and CMV-seronegative.

The gene calls are TRBV6-5 and TRBJ1-1; TRBD1 is a possible D gene (6 bases). CDR1 MNHEY and CDR2 SVGAGI come from the germline V gene. V was pared by 0 bases and J by 2 bases, with 7 bases between. The CDR3 extends over 14 amino acids. The CDR3 loop reads CASSYSQGNTEAFF. The CDR3 region has the DNA TGTGCCAGCAGTTACTCACAGGGTAACACTGAAGCTTTCTTT.

The chain joins TRBV28 to TRBJ2-6; D possibly corresponds to TRBD1 (6 bases). Germline lookup yields CDR1 MDHEN and CDR2 SYDVKM. Trimming pared 4 bases from V and 1 base from J, leaving 20 bases between. The CDR3 runs to 19 residues. The CDR3 sequence is CASSSPVRGSYSGANVLTF. The CDR3 region has the DNA TGTGCCAGCAGTTCTCCCGTCAGGGGCAGCTATTCTGGGGCCAACGTCCTGACTTTC.

The V and J genes are TRBV2 and TRBJ1-1; the D gene is possibly TRBD1 (6 bases). Per germline, CDR1 SNHLY and CDR2 FYNNEI. V was pared by 5 bases and J by 6 bases, with 16 bases between. CDR3 length: 14 residues. Here the CDR3 reads CASSQQGPGSEAFF. The CDR3 coding sequence is TGTGCCAGCAGTCAACAGGGCCCAGGGTCTGAAGCTTTCTTT.

V usage is TRBV7-2 and J usage is TRBJ1-2; TRBD1 aligns across 8 bases. After removal of 4 bases from V and 8 bases from J, the junction contained 9 bases not matched to a gene. CDR1 is SGHTA, CDR2 FQGNSA, per germline. This CDR3 has 14 residues. This CDR3 is CASSSGQGAEGYTF. In DNA, the CDR3 is TGTGCCAGCAGCTCCGGACAGGGCGCCGAGGGCTACACCTTC.

V usage is TRBV2 and J usage is TRBJ1-2; 9 nucleotides align to TRBD1. The germline CDR1 and CDR2 sequences are SNHLY and FYNNEI. After removal of 8 bases from V and 0 bases from J, the junction contained 10 bases not matched to a gene. The CDR3 contains 16 residues. CDR3 DNA sequence: TGTGCCAGCGGATTCGGGACAGGGACCGCTAACTATGGCTACACCTTC. Encoded protein: CASGFGTGTANYGYTF.

V gene TRBV4-3 combines with J gene TRBJ2-2; 8 bases are a match to TRBD1. The length of the CDR3 is 18 residues. Trimming at V came to 1 base and at J to 0 bases, leaving 7 bases not matched to a gene. The germline CDR1 and CDR2 sequences are LGHNA and YSLEER. CDR3 nucleotides: TGCGCCAGCAGCCAAGCCTCGTCACAGGGGGCGAACACCGGGGAGCTGTTTTTT. Its translation: CASSQASSQGANTGELFF.

This chain links TRBV4-3 with TRBJ2-3, with D maybe TRBD2 (5 bases). There are 14 residues in the CDR3. Trimming removed 4 bases from V and 3 bases from J, with 11 bases in between. Germline values: CDR1 LGHNA, CDR2 YSLEER. The CDR3 nucleotides read TGCGCCAGCAGCCCAACTAGTACAACAGATACGCAGTATTTT. It yields the protein CASSPTSTTDTQYF.

This clone was recorded once. The V gene is TRBV11-3, the J gene TRBJ1-2; perhaps TRBD1 as D (5 bases). In germline, CDR1 is SGHNT, CDR2 YENEEA. Trimming cost V 3 bases and J 8 bases, with 13 bases left between them. The CDR3 has 13 amino acids. The CDR3 here is CASSFSGGAGYTF. The CDR3 DNA reads TGTGCCAGCAGCTTTTCCGGGGGAGCCGGCTACACCTTC.

The chain joins TRBV27 to TRBJ1-2, with a possible D match to TRBD1 (5 bases). Germline lookup yields CDR1 MNHEY and CDR2 SMNVEV (reference sequence). Trimming pared 4 bases from V and 6 bases from J, leaving 18 bases between. The CDR3 totals 15 residues. CDR3 in amino acids: CASSSGTAGGNGYTF. CDR3 sequence (DNA): TGTGCCAGCAGTTCCGGGACCGCGGGGGGGAATGGCTACACCTTC.

This chain connects TRBV21-1 to TRBJ2-1; TRBD2 was called by the table and not checked on the DNA. TRBV21-1 has pseudogene status. The CDR3 is 17 residues long. The CDR3 loop is CASSKTGLAVLRNEQFF. For the CDR3, the DNA is TGTGCCAGCAGCAAAACAGGGCTAGCGGTCCTCCGCAATGAGCAGTTCTTC.

The V call is TRBV4-3, the J call TRBJ1-5, with TRBD1 identical over 7 bases. The CDR3 has 15 residues. Trimming at V came to 0 bases and at J to 7 bases, leaving 6 bases not matched to a gene. Germline-derived CDR1 and CDR2 are LGHNA and YSLEER. The CDR3: CASSQEPTGSQPQHF. CDR3 nucleotide sequence: TGCGCCAGCAGCCAAGAACCGACAGGGTCACAGCCCCAGCATTTT.

The chain combines TRBV4-3 with TRBJ1-2; 7 bases map to TRBD1. CDR1 is LGHNA, CDR2 YSLEER, per germline. V shed 3 bases, J shed 5 bases, and the junction held 9 bases outside the gene matches. The CDR3 is made up of 15 amino acids. Here the CDR3 reads CASSHRQGLRYGYTF. The CDR3, as DNA: TGCGCCAGCAGCCACCGACAGGGATTAAGATATGGCTACACCTTC.

The rearrangement joins TRBV19 to TRBJ1-4; D is uncertain. This CDR3 contains 13 residues. In germline, CDR1 is LNHDA, CDR2 SQIVND (reference sequence). Trimming left V 4 bases short and J 8 bases short, with 11 bases between. The CDR3 DNA is TGTGCCAGTAGTAACCTTGGGCAGGAAAAACTGTTTTTT. The encoded protein is CASSNLGQEKLFF.

The CDR3: CASSRDRGQTTEAFF. CDR3 nucleotides: TGTGCCAGTAGTAGGGACAGGGGGCAGACCACTGAAGCTTTCTTT. J is TRBJ1-1 and V is TRBV19, with 12 bases aligning to TRBD1. The CDR3 has 15 amino acids. In germline, CDR1 is LNHDA, CDR2 SQIVND (reference sequence). J was trimmed by 4 bases and V by 4 bases; bases with no gene match: 4.

Only one count was recorded for this clone. The CDR3 DNA reads TGTGCCAGCAGCCAAGATTACGGCGGGAGGGCCGGAAATGAGCAGTTCTTC. It codes for CASSQDYGGRAGNEQFF. The chain employs TRBV14 and TRBJ2-1, with TRBD2 matching over 9 bases. Germline CDR1 and CDR2: SGHDN and FVKESK. Losses at the gene ends were 0 bases for V and 7 bases for J; bases not matched to a gene: 10. The CDR3 is 17 amino acids. Combining the CDR3 with reference TRBV14 and TRBJ2-1 gives the whole variable domain EAGVTQFPSHSVIEKGQTVTLRCDPISGHDNLYWYRRVMGKEIKFLLHFVKESKQDESGMPNNRFLAERTGGTYSTLKVQPAELEDSGVYFCASSQDYGGRAGNEQFFGPGTRLTVL.

The rearrangement uses TRBV28 and TRBJ1-1; TRBD1 is a possible D gene (6 bases). Germline CDR1 is MDHEN and CDR2 is SYDVKM. The CDR3 has 14 amino acids. Trimming took 3 bases from V and 4 from J, leaving 12 bases between them. CDR3 coding DNA: TGTGCCAGCAGTTTGCAGGGGAAGGTCACTGAAGCTTTCTTT. This translates into CASSLQGKVTEAFF.

The chain recombines TRBV11-2 with TRBJ1-1, with D possibly being TRBD1 (6 bases). CDR3 size: 15 residues. V was pared by 5 bases and J by 4 bases, with 17 bases between. CDR1 is SGHAT and CDR2 is FQNNGV in the germline V gene. CDR3 DNA sequence: TGTGCCAGCAGCGGGTACAGGGCCCCTACCACTGAAGCTTTCTTT. This translates into CASSGYRAPTTEAFF.

The chain has TRBV30 and TRBJ2-7; TRBD2 matches 8 bases. This CDR3 comprises 16 residues. Germline CDR1 reads GTSNPN; CDR2 reads SVGIG (reference sequence). V shed 4 bases, J shed 6 bases, and the junction held 17 bases outside the gene matches. The CDR3 is CAWTTPLGREAPEQYF. CDR3 in DNA: TGTGCCTGGACCACCCCCCTCGGGCGGGAGGCCCCCGAGCAGTACTTC.

The chain has TRBV6-5 and TRBJ2-2, with D perhaps matching TRBD2 (5 bases). The CDR3 totals 12 residues. The ends were cut back, 5 bases at V and 6 bases at J, with 7 bases in the middle. In germline, CDR1 is MNHEY, CDR2 SVGAGI. Here the CDR3 DNA reads TGTGCCAGCAGTAGAGGGTCCGGGGAGCTGTTTTTT. It codes for CASSRGSGELFF.

The rearrangement links TRBV28 to TRBJ2-2; 8 bases match TRBD2. Germline V gene data show CDR1 as MDHEN and CDR2 as SYDVKM. The CDR3 has 15 amino acids. Germline trimming cut 6 bases from V and 5 bases from J; bases unmatched to any gene: 8. CDR3 in amino acids: CASRDWTSITGELFF. Here the CDR3 DNA reads TGTGCCAGCAGGGATTGGACTAGCATTACCGGGGAGCTGTTTTTT.

V gene TRBV6-1 combines with J gene TRBJ1-1; D gene ambiguous. This CDR3 contains 13 residues. Germline CDR1 reads MNHNS; CDR2 reads SASEGT. The germline V and J ends were trimmed by 7 bases and 2 bases, with 11 bases remaining between them. In nucleotides, the CDR3 is TGTGCCAGCAAGCCACTAGATAACACTGAAGCTTTCTTT. Translation gives CASKPLDNTEAFF.

The DNA of the CDR3 is TGTGCCAGCAGTTTTTCGGGGGGACAAGAGACCCAGTACTTC. Translating it yields CASSFSGGQETQYF. The chain recombines TRBV28 with TRBJ2-5; 7 bases are shared with TRBD2. The V segment lost 3 bases and the J segment 2 bases; nucleotides outside the gene matches: 3. This CDR3 comprises 14 residues. In germline, CDR1 is MDHEN, CDR2 SYDVKM. Based on the CDR3 plus reference TRBV28 and TRBJ2-5, the full variable domain is DVKVTQSSRYLVKRTGEKVFLECVQDMDHENMFWYRQDPGLGLRLIYFSYDVKMKEKGDIPEGYSVSREKKERFSLILESASTNQTSMYLCASSFSGGQETQYFGPGTRLLVL.